Listed below are T cell receptor beta chains from one sample, sequenced in a study of regulatory T cells in long-lasting Graves disease. TCRdb re-derived calls from the multiplex PCR reads in MiXCR, one entry per CDR3 protein. The sample contains fewer than 450,000 distinct CDR3 sequences, approximately 15% of which appear only once. This sample was shared with a second study, whose subject was T cells in Graves' hyperthyroidism and ophthalmopathy.

The input for sequencing was peripheral blood mononuclear cells (PBMCs), taken at new diagnosis, from a patient treated with antithyroid drugs. Every receptor here comes from a woman between 40 and 55 years old with Graves disease. Both conserved end residues are part of each CDR3. Fields, in order: CDR3 length, clone size, J gene, D gene, V gene, CDR3 protein, CDR3 DNA. D genes are given only for firm matches. Not every row has a clone size; where given, it reads once, few, many or a size class.

len: 14; abundance: few; j_gene: TRBJ2-7; d_gene: NA; v_gene: TRBV28; CDR3aa: CASRVSGVAYEQYF; CDR3nt: TGTGCCAGCAGAGTCTCGGGGGTGGCCTACGAGCAGTACTTC
len: 17; abundance: many; j_gene: TRBJ2-6; d_gene: TRBD1; v_gene: TRBV19; CDR3aa: CASSRGLPSSGANVLTF; CDR3nt: TGTGCCAGTTCGAGGGGGCTCCCGAGCTCTGGGGCCAACGTCCTGACTTTC
len: 14; abundance: many; j_gene: TRBJ1-1; d_gene: NA; v_gene: TRBV11-2; CDR3aa: CASSRDIRNTEAFF; CDR3nt: TGTGCCAGCAGCAGAGACATCAGGAACACTGAAGCTTTCTTT
len: 14; abundance: many; j_gene: TRBJ1-1; d_gene: NA; v_gene: TRBV12-3/TRBV12-4; CDR3aa: CASSFGRWNTEAFF; CDR3nt: TGTGCCAGCAGTTTTGGCAGGTGGAACACTGAAGCTTTCTTT
len: 11; abundance: few; j_gene: TRBJ2-3; d_gene: NA; v_gene: TRBV7-9; CDR3aa: CATRSVDTQYF; CDR3nt: TGTGCCACAAGAAGCGTGGATACGCAGTATTTT
len: 17; abundance: many; j_gene: TRBJ1-4; d_gene: NA; v_gene: TRBV12-3/TRBV12-4; CDR3aa: CASSYGILGPPNEKLFF; CDR3nt: TGTGCCAGCAGTTATGGTATTCTAGGGCCCCCTAATGAAAAACTGTTTTTT
len: 16; abundance: many; j_gene: TRBJ2-1; d_gene: NA; v_gene: TRBV18; CDR3aa: CASSPRNGRVYNEQFF; CDR3nt: TGTGCCAGCTCACCACGGAACGGGAGAGTCTACAATGAGCAGTTCTTC
len: 16; abundance: few; j_gene: TRBJ1-1; d_gene: TRBD1; v_gene: TRBV29-1; CDR3aa: CSVEEGYGTGGTEAFF; CDR3nt: TGCAGCGTTGAGGAGGGTTACGGGACAGGAGGTACTGAAGCTTTCTTT
len: 13; abundance: many; j_gene: TRBJ2-3; d_gene: NA; v_gene: TRBV18; CDR3aa: CASSGGSTDTQYF; CDR3nt: TGTGCCAGCAGTGGCGGGAGCACAGATACGCAGTATTTT
len: 15; abundance: many; j_gene: TRBJ2-2; d_gene: NA; v_gene: TRBV7-8; CDR3aa: CASSFVPANTGELFF; CDR3nt: TGTGCCAGCAGCTTCGTACCGGCGAACACCGGGGAGCTGTTTTTT
len: 14; abundance: NA; j_gene: TRBJ1-2; d_gene: TRBD1; v_gene: TRBV30; CDR3aa: CAWSGQGVNYGYTF; CDR3nt: TGTGCCTGGAGCGGACAGGGAGTTAACTATGGCTACACCTTC
len: 15; abundance: few; j_gene: TRBJ1-4; d_gene: NA; v_gene: TRBV18; CDR3aa: CASSQESGFGEKLFF; CDR3nt: TGTGCCAGCTCACAAGAATCGGGGTTCGGCGAAAAACTGTTTTTT
len: 17; abundance: few; j_gene: TRBJ1-1; d_gene: TRBD1; v_gene: TRBV28; CDR3aa: CASSLSRRGRGNTEAFF; CDR3nt: TGTGCCAGCAGTTTATCAAGGAGGGGGCGGGGGAACACTGAAGCTTTCTTT
len: 15; abundance: few; j_gene: TRBJ2-1; d_gene: TRBD2; v_gene: TRBV5-4; CDR3aa: CASSLTSGRPNEQFF; CDR3nt: TGTGCCAGCAGCCTGACTAGCGGGAGACCCAATGAGCAGTTCTTC
len: 13; abundance: NA; j_gene: TRBJ2-7; d_gene: NA; v_gene: TRBV12-5; CDR3aa: CASGLVGAYEQYF; CDR3nt: TGTGCTAGTGGTTTGGTAGGTGCCTACGAGCAGTACTTC
len: 16; abundance: many; j_gene: TRBJ2-7; d_gene: TRBD2; v_gene: TRBV6-5; CDR3aa: CASSYSTRTSVYEQYF; CDR3nt: TGTGCCAGCAGTTACAGCACGAGGACTAGCGTCTACGAGCAGTACTTC
len: 16; abundance: many; j_gene: TRBJ2-1; d_gene: NA; v_gene: TRBV2; CDR3aa: CASSDLSAGAYNEQFF; CDR3nt: TGTGCCAGCAGTGATCTCTCCGCCGGCGCCTACAATGAGCAGTTCTTC
len: 14; abundance: many; j_gene: TRBJ2-7; d_gene: TRBD1; v_gene: TRBV3-1; CDR3aa: CASRLSGQGYEQYF; CDR3nt: TGTGCCAGCAGGCTATCTGGACAGGGCTACGAGCAGTACTTC
len: 14; abundance: many; j_gene: TRBJ2-5; d_gene: TRBD2; v_gene: TRBV18; CDR3aa: CASSGTSGQETQYF; CDR3nt: TGTGCCAGCTCGGGGACTAGCGGACAAGAGACCCAGTACTTC
len: 13; abundance: few; j_gene: TRBJ2-5; d_gene: NA; v_gene: TRBV30; CDR3aa: CAWSETAGETQYF; CDR3nt: TGTGCCTGGAGTGAGACGGCTGGAGAGACCCAGTACTTC
len: 17; abundance: many; j_gene: TRBJ2-1; d_gene: TRBD2; v_gene: TRBV6-9; CDR3aa: CASSYTSGTRQYNEQFF; CDR3nt: TGTGCCAGCAGTTACACCAGCGGGACCCGCCAATACAATGAGCAGTTCTTC
len: 16; abundance: NA; j_gene: TRBJ2-1; d_gene: NA; v_gene: TRBV7-3; CDR3aa: CASSPDGGRGRNEQFF; CDR3nt: TGTGCCAGCAGCCCGGACGGGGGGCGGGGGAGGAATGAGCAGTTCTTC
len: 16; abundance: many; j_gene: TRBJ2-2; d_gene: TRBD2; v_gene: TRBV2; CDR3aa: CASSEITAGGQGELFF; CDR3nt: TGTGCCAGCAGTGAAATTACGGCGGGAGGCCAGGGGGAGCTGTTTTTT
len: 15; abundance: few; j_gene: TRBJ2-1; d_gene: NA; v_gene: TRBV7-2; CDR3aa: CASSFPRPNYNEQFF; CDR3nt: TGTGCCAGCAGCTTTCCTAGACCCAACTACAATGAGCAGTTCTTC
len: 14; abundance: NA; j_gene: TRBJ2-7; d_gene: NA; v_gene: TRBV2; CDR3aa: CASGVQGDSYEQYF; CDR3nt: TGTGCCAGCGGTGTACAGGGAGACTCCTACGAGCAGTACTTC
len: 14; abundance: NA; j_gene: TRBJ2-7; d_gene: NA; v_gene: TRBV9; CDR3aa: CASSVSSGPLEQYF; CDR3nt: TGTGCCAGCAGCGTTTCGTCGGGCCCGCTCGAGCAGTACTTC
len: 15; abundance: many; j_gene: TRBJ2-1; d_gene: NA; v_gene: TRBV7-9; CDR3aa: CASGPGSNSYNEQFF; CDR3nt: TGTGCCAGTGGCCCGGGGTCTAACTCCTACAATGAGCAGTTCTTC
len: 15; abundance: many; j_gene: TRBJ1-1; d_gene: NA; v_gene: TRBV28; CDR3aa: CASFESGARDTEAFF; CDR3nt: TGTGCCAGCTTTGAGAGTGGGGCTCGGGACACTGAAGCTTTCTTT
len: 10; abundance: few; j_gene: TRBJ1-5; d_gene: NA; v_gene: TRBV6-1; CDR3aa: CASSEDFQHF; CDR3nt: TGTGCCAGCAGTGAAGATTTCCAGCATTTT
len: 13; abundance: few; j_gene: TRBJ1-2; d_gene: NA; v_gene: TRBV5-1; CDR3aa: CASSLSGIYGYTF; CDR3nt: TGCGCCAGCAGCTTGTCCGGTATCTATGGCTACACCTTC
len: 15; abundance: NA; j_gene: TRBJ2-7; d_gene: TRBD1; v_gene: TRBV28; CDR3aa: CASSFPDRASYEQYF; CDR3nt: TGTGCCAGCAGTTTCCCGGACAGGGCCTCCTACGAGCAGTACTTC
len: 17; abundance: once; j_gene: TRBJ2-1; d_gene: TRBD2; v_gene: TRBV4-1; CDR3aa: CASSQGRTSGAYNEQFF; CDR3nt: TGCGCCAGCAGCCAAGGTCGGACTAGCGGTGCCTACAATGAGCAGTTCTTC
len: 12; abundance: many; j_gene: TRBJ2-3; d_gene: NA; v_gene: TRBV11-3; CDR3aa: CASSTRSDTQYF; CDR3nt: TGTGCCAGCAGCACCCGAAGCGATACGCAGTATTTT
len: 15; abundance: NA; j_gene: TRBJ1-5; d_gene: NA; v_gene: TRBV2; CDR3aa: CASSEQGGSNQPQHF; CDR3nt: TGTGCTAGCAGCGAACAGGGTGGGAGCAATCAGCCCCAGCATTTT
len: 15; abundance: many; j_gene: TRBJ2-5; d_gene: TRBD1; v_gene: TRBV2; CDR3aa: CASRGTGAIQETQYF; CDR3nt: TGTGCCAGCAGGGGGACAGGGGCTATCCAAGAGACCCAGTACTTC
len: 14; abundance: NA; j_gene: TRBJ2-7; d_gene: TRBD2; v_gene: TRBV5-4; CDR3aa: CASSWTSGTGEQYF; CDR3nt: TGTGCCAGCAGCTGGACTAGCGGGACTGGGGAGCAGTACTTC
len: 15; abundance: many; j_gene: TRBJ2-5; d_gene: NA; v_gene: TRBV27; CDR3aa: CASSLFRGSIETQYF; CDR3nt: TGTGCCAGCAGTTTGTTTAGGGGGAGTATCGAGACCCAGTACTTC
len: 13; abundance: many; j_gene: TRBJ1-1; d_gene: NA; v_gene: TRBV7-9; CDR3aa: CASSRESHTEAFF; CDR3nt: TGTGCCAGCAGCCGAGAAAGCCACACTGAAGCTTTCTTT
len: 18; abundance: few; j_gene: TRBJ2-2; d_gene: TRBD2; v_gene: TRBV7-3; CDR3aa: CASSPFGLAGDPTGELFF; CDR3nt: TGTGCCAGCAGCCCCTTCGGACTAGCGGGCGACCCCACCGGGGAGCTGTTTTTT
len: 14; abundance: NA; j_gene: TRBJ2-2; d_gene: NA; v_gene: TRBV15; CDR3aa: CATSSVGLTGELFF; CDR3nt: TGTGCCACCAGCTCCGTTGGGCTCACCGGGGAGCTGTTTTTT
len: 14; abundance: NA; j_gene: TRBJ2-5; d_gene: NA; v_gene: TRBV6-2/TRBV6-3; CDR3aa: CASSSLKGGETQYF; CDR3nt: TGTGCCAGCAGTTCCCTCAAGGGGGGAGAGACCCAGTACTTC
len: 13; abundance: few; j_gene: TRBJ2-5; d_gene: NA; v_gene: TRBV2; CDR3aa: CASSSRKRETQYF; CDR3nt: TGTGCCAGCAGCTCGCGGAAGAGGGAGACCCAGTACTTC
len: 16; abundance: few; j_gene: TRBJ2-5; d_gene: NA; v_gene: TRBV13; CDR3aa: CASSTTHEGQVETQYF; CDR3nt: TGTGCCAGCAGCACCACTCACGAGGGGCAAGTAGAGACCCAGTACTTC
len: 13; abundance: NA; j_gene: TRBJ1-2; d_gene: NA; v_gene: TRBV28; CDR3aa: CASRGAGNYGYTF; CDR3nt: TGTGCCAGTCGAGGGGCGGGTAACTATGGCTACACCTTC
len: 16; abundance: many; j_gene: TRBJ2-4; d_gene: NA; v_gene: TRBV5-1; CDR3aa: CASSLVASVPKNIQYF; CDR3nt: TGCGCCAGCAGCTTGGTGGCTAGCGTACCCAAAAACATTCAGTACTTC
len: 16; abundance: few; j_gene: TRBJ2-2; d_gene: TRBD2; v_gene: TRBV4-3; CDR3aa: CASSQEDTSATGELFF; CDR3nt: TGCGCCAGCAGCCAAGAGGATACTAGCGCCACCGGGGAGCTGTTTTTT
len: 14; abundance: few; j_gene: TRBJ2-1; d_gene: NA; v_gene: TRBV7-3; CDR3aa: CASSLNGAGNEQFF; CDR3nt: TGTGCCAGCAGCTTAAATGGGGCCGGCAATGAGCAGTTCTTC
len: 16; abundance: few; j_gene: TRBJ2-7; d_gene: TRBD1; v_gene: TRBV4-1; CDR3aa: CASSQERGTAAYEQYF; CDR3nt: TGCGCCAGCAGCCAAGAAAGAGGGACAGCCGCCTACGAGCAGTACTTC
len: 14; abundance: many; j_gene: TRBJ2-7; d_gene: NA; v_gene: TRBV6-2/TRBV6-3; CDR3aa: CASSEALEGYEQYF; CDR3nt: TGTGCCAGCAGTGAAGCTCTTGAGGGCTACGAGCAGTACTTC
len: 14; abundance: NA; j_gene: TRBJ2-7; d_gene: NA; v_gene: TRBV20-1; CDR3aa: CSASGRQSSYEQYF; CDR3nt: TGCAGTGCTAGCGGGAGACAAAGCTCCTACGAGCAGTACTTC
len: 15; abundance: NA; j_gene: TRBJ1-3; d_gene: NA; v_gene: TRBV5-1; CDR3aa: CASSQDEVPGNTIYF; CDR3nt: TGCGCCAGCAGCCAAGACGAGGTACCTGGAAACACCATATATTTT
len: 14; abundance: many; j_gene: TRBJ2-1; d_gene: NA; v_gene: TRBV19; CDR3aa: CASSNRGPRDEQFF; CDR3nt: TGTGCCAGTAGTAACCGGGGCCCTCGGGATGAGCAGTTCTTC
len: 17; abundance: many; j_gene: TRBJ1-1; d_gene: NA; v_gene: TRBV7-6; CDR3aa: CASSLLSRAPMNTEAFF; CDR3nt: TGTGCCAGCAGCTTACTGTCGAGGGCTCCAATGAACACTGAAGCTTTCTTT
len: 14; abundance: NA; j_gene: TRBJ2-3; d_gene: TRBD1; v_gene: TRBV20-1; CDR3aa: CSATGTGDTDTQYF; CDR3nt: TGCAGTGCCACCGGGACAGGGGACACAGATACGCAGTATTTT